These T cell receptor beta chains were read from a single sample in a study of somatic mutations in cytotoxic T cells in rheumatoid arthritis. Libraries were prepared by immunoSEQ multiplex PCR; TCRdb keeps only in-frame clonotypes and omits some of them. Counted here are roughly 17,000 clones, roughly 85% occurring once; the ten biggest clones make up around 7%. The sample comprised CD8+ T cells sorted from blood. These receptors came from a woman in her 40s with rheumatoid arthritis. Both conserved end residues are part of each CDR3. The D gene is left open where the match is weak. A clone size is listed for some rows: how often the clone was seen (once, few, many), or a class if it is expanded.

>TRBV19|.|TRBJ1-2|.
CASSIDAEDYGYTF
TGTGCCAGTAGTATAGATGCAGAAGACTATGGCTACACCTTC
>TRBV29-1|.|TRBJ1-3|.
CSVDDPGGNTIYF
TGCAGCGTTGACGACCCGGGGGGAAACACCATATATTTT
>TRBV6-5|.|TRBJ2-7|.
CASSLGGLYEQYF
TGTGCCAGCAGCCTCGGCGGTCTCTACGAGCAGTACTTC
>TRBV19|TRBD1|TRBJ2-7|.
CASSLGTATHEQYF
TGTGCCAGTAGCCTTGGGACAGCCACCCACGAGCAGTACTTC
>TRBV6-5|TRBD1|TRBJ1-1|.
CASSYEPRGPNTEAFF
TGTGCCAGCAGTTACGAACCCAGGGGGCCAAACACTGAAGCTTTCTTT
>TRBV7-9|TRBD1|TRBJ2-4|once
CASSPGGANIQYF
TGTGCCAGCAGCCCAGGGGGCGCGAACATTCAGTACTTC
>TRBV6-6|.|TRBJ2-3|.
CASSYSGVSTDTQYF
TGTGCCAGCAGTTACTCTGGAGTTAGCACAGATACGCAGTATTTT
>TRBV27|TRBD2|TRBJ2-2|.
CASNTQLAGVTGELFF
TGTGCCAGCAACACCCAACTAGCGGGAGTCACCGGGGAGCTGTTTTTT
>TRBV6-5|.|TRBJ2-3|.
CASSYSPYGDTQYF
TGTGCCAGCAGTTACTCTCCTTACGGAGATACGCAGTATTTT
>TRBV5-1|.|TRBJ2-2|few
CASSLPSGGPGGELFF
TGCGCCAGCAGCTTACCCTCGGGGGGCCCTGGCGGGGAGCTGTTTTTT
>TRBV29-1|TRBD2|TRBJ2-2|.
CSVEALADTGELFF
TGCAGCGTTGAAGCCCTAGCGGACACCGGGGAGCTGTTTTTT
>TRBV9|.|TRBJ2-6|.
CASSVAGEWANVLTF
TGTGCCAGCAGCGTAGCGGGGGAGTGGGCCAACGTCCTGACTTTC
>TRBV5-6|TRBD1|TRBJ2-5|.
CASSLGGTGVLGETQYF
TGTGCCAGCAGCCTCGGAGGGACAGGGGTGCTAGGTGAGACCCAGTACTTC
>TRBV11-2|.|TRBJ2-7|.
CASSLAGTYEQYF
TGTGCCAGCAGCTTGGCAGGGACTTACGAGCAGTACTTC
>TRBV6-5|TRBD2|TRBJ2-1|.
CASSYSAGGRWDEQFF
TGTGCCAGCAGTTACTCGGCGGGAGGGCGTTGGGATGAGCAGTTCTTC
>TRBV9|.|TRBJ2-1|.
CASSPTGNSEQFF
TGTGCCAGCAGCCCCACGGGAAACAGTGAGCAGTTCTTC
>TRBV7-9|.|TRBJ1-2|few
CASSLVPVVTF
TGTGCCAGCAGCTTAGTTCCCGTCGTCACCTTC
>TRBV4-1|.|TRBJ1-1|few
CASSREGHPNTEAFF
TGCGCCAGCAGCCGAGAGGGACACCCGAACACTGAAGCTTTCTTT
>TRBV6-1|TRBD1|TRBJ1-1|few
CASRDRENTEAFF
TGTGCCAGCAGGGACAGGGAGAACACTGAAGCTTTCTTT
>TRBV7-6|.|TRBJ2-1|once
CASSLGGPSSYNEQFF
TGTGCCAGCAGCTTAGGAGGGCCTAGCTCCTACAATGAGCAGTTCTTC
>TRBV5-4|TRBD1|TRBJ2-5|.
CASSFDRGRETQYF
TGTGCCAGCAGCTTTGACAGGGGCCGGGAGACCCAGTACTTC
>TRBV29-1|.|TRBJ1-2|.
CSVPTLGVYGYTF
TGCAGCGTGCCTACCTTAGGAGTTTATGGCTACACCTTC
>TRBV10-3|TRBD1|TRBJ2-7|few
CAIGQGRVNDEQYF
TGTGCCATCGGACAGGGGCGAGTAAACGACGAGCAGTACTTC
>TRBV5-1|TRBD2|TRBJ2-1|.
CASSTGLAGDNEQFF
TGCGCCAGCAGCACGGGACTAGCGGGAGACAATGAGCAGTTCTTC
>TRBV4-1|TRBD2|TRBJ2-3|.
CASRRGGDLTDTQYF
TGCGCCAGCAGACGGGGGGGGGACCTCACAGATACGCAGTATTTT
>TRBV9|TRBD2|TRBJ2-7|once
CASSVELADYEQYF
TGTGCCAGCAGCGTAGAACTAGCGGATTACGAGCAGTACTTC
>TRBV10-2|TRBD2|TRBJ2-1|.
CASSESGTRGRNEQFF
TGCGCCAGCAGTGAGTCAGGGACTAGGGGTAGAAATGAGCAGTTCTTC
>TRBV11-2|TRBD1|TRBJ1-5|.
CASSSGTGVHF
TGTGCCAGCAGCTCGGGGACAGGAGTGCATTTT
>TRBV2|.|TRBJ2-7|.
CASFDSNSYEQYF
TGTGCCAGCTTCGACAGTAACTCCTACGAGCAGTACTTC
>TRBV6-1|.|TRBJ2-5|.
CASREVAHETQYF
TGTGCCAGCAGGGAGGTAGCGCACGAGACCCAGTACTTC
>TRBV6-1|.|TRBJ1-2|.
CASSEYWAGDGQGYGYTF
TGTGCCAGCAGTGAATATTGGGCAGGGGATGGGCAGGGGTATGGCTACACCTTC
>TRBV5-8|TRBD1|TRBJ1-4|once
CASSGGSGQNEKLFF
TGTGCCAGCAGCGGGGGCTCGGGACAGAATGAAAAACTGTTTTTT
>TRBV5-4|.|TRBJ2-7|.
CASSQKELGSYEQYF
TGTGCCAGCAGCCAGAAGGAGTTGGGTTCATACGAGCAGTACTTC
>TRBV27|.|TRBJ2-7|.
CASSPAGGYEQYF
TGTGCCAGCAGCCCAGCAGGGGGGTACGAGCAGTACTTC
>TRBV4-2|TRBD1|TRBJ1-1|.
CASSPTGGPNTEAFF
TGTGCCAGCAGCCCGACAGGGGGCCCGAACACTGAAGCTTTCTTT
>TRBV28|TRBD1|TRBJ1-3|.
CASRSTGDSGNTIYF
TGTGCCAGCAGGTCCACAGGGGACTCTGGAAACACCATATATTTT
>TRBV10-1|TRBD2|TRBJ2-7|.
CASSSSGSRYEQYF
TGCGCCAGCAGCTCTAGCGGGAGTCGCTACGAGCAGTACTTC
>TRBV5-8|TRBD2|TRBJ2-7|.
CASSFGTSGSRNEQYF
TGTGCCAGCAGCTTCGGGACTAGCGGGAGTAGGAACGAGCAGTACTTC
>TRBV5-1|.|TRBJ2-7|.
CASSRWGVSYEQYF
TGTGCCAGCAGCCGCTGGGGCGTCTCCTACGAGCAGTACTTC
>TRBV7-9|TRBD1|TRBJ1-1|.
CASYGQAGRNTEAFF
TGTGCCTCATACGGACAGGCGGGCAGGAACACTGAAGCTTTCTTT
>TRBV6-9|TRBD1|TRBJ1-2|.
CATKGNRDRLDGYTF
TGTGCCACCAAGGGGAACCGGGACAGGCTGGATGGCTACACCTTC
>TRBV6-6|.|TRBJ1-1|.
CAISPPDTEAFF
TGTGCCATATCTCCTCCGGACACTGAAGCTTTCTTT
>TRBV6-5|.|TRBJ1-2|.
CATLGGGRNYGYTF
TGTGCCACCCTGGGGGGCGGGAGAAACTATGGCTACACCTTC
>TRBV5-8|TRBD2|TRBJ2-3|.
CASSSAGLVGPGTDTQYF
TGTGCCAGCAGCTCCGCGGGACTAGTTGGTCCCGGCACAGATACGCAGTATTTT
>TRBV11-3|TRBD2|TRBJ2-1|.
CASSRLAGGYNEQFF
TGTGCCAGCAGCAGACTAGCGGGAGGCTACAATGAGCAGTTCTTC